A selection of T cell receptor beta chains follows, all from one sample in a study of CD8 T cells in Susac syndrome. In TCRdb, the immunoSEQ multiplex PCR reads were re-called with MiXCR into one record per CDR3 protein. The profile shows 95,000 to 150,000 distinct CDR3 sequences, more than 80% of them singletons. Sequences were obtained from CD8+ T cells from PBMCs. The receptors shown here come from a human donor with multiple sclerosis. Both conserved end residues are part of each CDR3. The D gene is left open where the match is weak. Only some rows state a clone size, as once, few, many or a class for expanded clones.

cdr3_nt: TGCGCCAGCAGCCATGCGGGCGAGTCGGAGACCCAGTACTTC; cdr3_aa: CASSHAGESETQYF; clone_size: NA; d_call: NA; j_call: TRBJ2-5; v_call: TRBV4-1
cdr3_nt: TGCAGCGTTGAAGCCCGGGACGGAACCACGGGGGCCTATGGCTACACCTTC; cdr3_aa: CSVEARDGTTGAYGYTF; clone_size: NA; d_call: NA; j_call: TRBJ1-2; v_call: TRBV29-1
cdr3_nt: TGTGCCAGCAGCTTAGGGCAGGGAGACACTGAAGCTTTCTTT; cdr3_aa: CASSLGQGDTEAFF; clone_size: few; d_call: NA; j_call: TRBJ1-1; v_call: TRBV7-9
cdr3_nt: TGTGCCAGCAGTGCGGCAGGGCCAAGAGAGACCCAGTACTTC; cdr3_aa: CASSAAGPRETQYF; clone_size: NA; d_call: NA; j_call: TRBJ2-5; v_call: TRBV25-1
cdr3_nt: TGTGCCAGCAGTGAATCATTAGCGGCAGATACGCAGTATTTT; cdr3_aa: CASSESLAADTQYF; clone_size: NA; d_call: NA; j_call: TRBJ2-3; v_call: TRBV6-4
cdr3_nt: TGTGCCAGCAGCTTGTTGGGGGGCTTGAGGCAGCCCCAGCATTTT; cdr3_aa: CASSLLGGLRQPQHF; clone_size: once; d_call: NA; j_call: TRBJ1-5; v_call: TRBV5-5
cdr3_nt: TGCGCCAGCAGCGATGGCAGGGGGCGAAAAGAGACCCAGTACTTC; cdr3_aa: CASSDGRGRKETQYF; clone_size: NA; d_call: TRBD1; j_call: TRBJ2-5; v_call: TRBV5-1
cdr3_nt: TGTGCCAGTAGTGATCCTACAGTACCATATGGCTACACCTTC; cdr3_aa: CASSDPTVPYGYTF; clone_size: NA; d_call: NA; j_call: TRBJ1-2; v_call: TRBV19
cdr3_nt: TGCGCCAGCAGCCAAGTTAAGGGGGGGAACACTGAAGCTTTCTTT; cdr3_aa: CASSQVKGGNTEAFF; clone_size: NA; d_call: NA; j_call: TRBJ1-1; v_call: TRBV4-1
cdr3_nt: TGTGCCAGCAGCTTATACAGGGTGGACGAGCAGTACTTC; cdr3_aa: CASSLYRVDEQYF; clone_size: NA; d_call: NA; j_call: TRBJ2-7; v_call: TRBV7-9
cdr3_nt: TGTGCCAGCAGTCCAACAGGGGGCTCTGGAAACACCATATATTTT; cdr3_aa: CASSPTGGSGNTIYF; clone_size: NA; d_call: TRBD1; j_call: TRBJ1-3; v_call: TRBV27
cdr3_nt: TGTGCCAGCATTAGAAGACTGACAGGGGCTGAAGCTTTCTTT; cdr3_aa: CASIRRLTGAEAFF; clone_size: NA; d_call: TRBD1; j_call: TRBJ1-1; v_call: TRBV2
cdr3_nt: TGTGCCAGCAGTCCGTCTGTGTGGACAGGGGGTTACGAGCAGTACTTC; cdr3_aa: CASSPSVWTGGYEQYF; clone_size: NA; d_call: TRBD1; j_call: TRBJ2-7; v_call: TRBV12-3/TRBV12-4
cdr3_nt: TGTGCCAGCAGCCAAGAGCCCGCAGGGGGCTCCTACAATGAGCAGTTCTTC; cdr3_aa: CASSQEPAGGSYNEQFF; clone_size: NA; d_call: TRBD1; j_call: TRBJ2-1; v_call: TRBV3-1
cdr3_nt: TGTGCCAGCAGTTTTGAGGGGTACCCCCTCCGGCATACGCAGTATTTT; cdr3_aa: CASSFEGYPLRHTQYF; clone_size: NA; d_call: NA; j_call: TRBJ2-3; v_call: TRBV12-3/TRBV12-4
cdr3_nt: TGTGCCAGTAGTATCGGAACAAACACTGAAGCTTTCTTT; cdr3_aa: CASSIGTNTEAFF; clone_size: NA; d_call: NA; j_call: TRBJ1-1; v_call: TRBV19
cdr3_nt: TGCAGCGCCCCCCTCCTAGCGGGGGCCTACAATGAGCAGTTCTTC; cdr3_aa: CSAPLLAGAYNEQFF; clone_size: NA; d_call: TRBD2; j_call: TRBJ2-1; v_call: TRBV29-1
cdr3_nt: TGTGCCAGCAGTGGCCCTTTCGAGCAGTACTTC; cdr3_aa: CASSGPFEQYF; clone_size: NA; d_call: NA; j_call: TRBJ2-7; v_call: TRBV2
cdr3_nt: TGCGCCAGCAGCACGGGACCTGAGGAGACCCAGTACTTC; cdr3_aa: CASSTGPEETQYF; clone_size: NA; d_call: NA; j_call: TRBJ2-5; v_call: TRBV5-1
cdr3_nt: TGTGCCACCAGCAGAGATCGGTCCAGTAATCAGCCCCAGCATTTT; cdr3_aa: CATSRDRSSNQPQHF; clone_size: NA; d_call: NA; j_call: TRBJ1-5; v_call: TRBV15
cdr3_nt: TGTGCCAGCAGTTTTTTTCATGGCGGAGATGAGCAGTTCTTC; cdr3_aa: CASSFFHGGDEQFF; clone_size: NA; d_call: NA; j_call: TRBJ2-1; v_call: TRBV12-3/TRBV12-4
cdr3_nt: TGTGCCAGCAGTTCCCCGAGTAGTTCCGAAGAGACCCAGTACTTC; cdr3_aa: CASSSPSSSEETQYF; clone_size: NA; d_call: NA; j_call: TRBJ2-5; v_call: TRBV6-6
cdr3_nt: TGTGCCAGCAGTTACGGCCAGGGCAAGCTCTACGAGCAGTACTTC; cdr3_aa: CASSYGQGKLYEQYF; clone_size: NA; d_call: NA; j_call: TRBJ2-7; v_call: TRBV6-5
cdr3_nt: TGTGCCAGCAGCAACGGGGGGGGCCAGCCCCAGCATTTT; cdr3_aa: CASSNGGGQPQHF; clone_size: NA; d_call: NA; j_call: TRBJ1-5; v_call: TRBV13
cdr3_nt: TGTGCCACCAGTGATTTTCGGGGGGCTCCCGGGACAGGGGTACGAAGCTCCTACAATGAGCAGTTCTTC; cdr3_aa: CATSDFRGAPGTGVRSSYNEQFF; clone_size: once; d_call: TRBD1; j_call: TRBJ2-1; v_call: TRBV24-1
cdr3_nt: TGCAGCGTCGCGATGGGATCTTACGAGCAGTACTTC; cdr3_aa: CSVAMGSYEQYF; clone_size: few; d_call: NA; j_call: TRBJ2-7; v_call: TRBV29-1
cdr3_nt: TGCAGTGCCTCGGCGCGGGAGGGCCGCACAGATACGCAGTATTTT; cdr3_aa: CSASAREGRTDTQYF; clone_size: NA; d_call: TRBD2; j_call: TRBJ2-3; v_call: TRBV20-1
cdr3_nt: TGTGCCAGCAGCCTCGTCAGGGGAGTGTACACTGAAGCTTTCTTT; cdr3_aa: CASSLVRGVYTEAFF; clone_size: NA; d_call: NA; j_call: TRBJ1-1; v_call: TRBV11-1
cdr3_nt: TGTGCCAGCAGCCCAGGGACTAGCGATCCTGAGCAGTTCTTC; cdr3_aa: CASSPGTSDPEQFF; clone_size: NA; d_call: TRBD2; j_call: TRBJ2-1; v_call: TRBV9
cdr3_nt: TGTGCCATCAGTGGGACTAGCGGGAGTTATGAGCAGTTCTTC; cdr3_aa: CAISGTSGSYEQFF; clone_size: NA; d_call: TRBD2; j_call: TRBJ2-1; v_call: TRBV10-3
cdr3_nt: TGTGCCAGCAGCTTAACGTGGGGCCCTAGCACAGATACGCAGTATTTT; cdr3_aa: CASSLTWGPSTDTQYF; clone_size: NA; d_call: NA; j_call: TRBJ2-3; v_call: TRBV7-3
cdr3_nt: TGTGCCAGCAGTGGGGCACTAGCGGGAGGGTACAATGAGCAGTTCTTC; cdr3_aa: CASSGALAGGYNEQFF; clone_size: once; d_call: TRBD2; j_call: TRBJ2-1; v_call: TRBV2
cdr3_nt: TGTGCCAGCAACCAGAGGGGCTATAGCAATCAGCCCCAGCATTTT; cdr3_aa: CASNQRGYSNQPQHF; clone_size: NA; d_call: NA; j_call: TRBJ1-5; v_call: TRBV6-6
cdr3_nt: TGTGCCAGCAGTTCACAGGTCTACGAGCAGTACTTC; cdr3_aa: CASSSQVYEQYF; clone_size: NA; d_call: NA; j_call: TRBJ2-7; v_call: TRBV25-1
cdr3_nt: TGTGCCAGCAGCCCACCCGGTGGCAGGAGGGGGAACACTGAAGCTTTCTTT; cdr3_aa: CASSPPGGRRGNTEAFF; clone_size: NA; d_call: NA; j_call: TRBJ1-1; v_call: TRBV7-9
cdr3_nt: TGCGCCAGCAGCCCGGGGACCTTTGTAAACACTGAAGCTTTCTTT; cdr3_aa: CASSPGTFVNTEAFF; clone_size: NA; d_call: NA; j_call: TRBJ1-1; v_call: TRBV5-1
cdr3_nt: TGTGCCACCAGTGACCCTAACACTGAAGCTTTCTTT; cdr3_aa: CATSDPNTEAFF; clone_size: NA; d_call: NA; j_call: TRBJ1-1; v_call: TRBV24-1
cdr3_nt: TGTGCCACCAGCAGGACGGAGGGGAATTCACCCCTCCACTTT; cdr3_aa: CATSRTEGNSPLHF; clone_size: NA; d_call: NA; j_call: TRBJ1-6; v_call: TRBV15
cdr3_nt: TGTGCCAGCAGTACCCTCGGGGGGCCTGAAGCTTTCTTT; cdr3_aa: CASSTLGGPEAFF; clone_size: NA; d_call: NA; j_call: TRBJ1-1; v_call: TRBV27
cdr3_nt: TGTGCCACCAGCGGCGGGGGCCCGACGGATACGCAGTATTTT; cdr3_aa: CATSGGGPTDTQYF; clone_size: NA; d_call: NA; j_call: TRBJ2-3; v_call: TRBV24-1
cdr3_nt: TGTGCCAGCAGCTTTTTACAGGGTAGGGGGAATGAGCAGTTCTTC; cdr3_aa: CASSFLQGRGNEQFF; clone_size: once; d_call: NA; j_call: TRBJ2-1; v_call: TRBV7-9
cdr3_nt: TGTGCCAGCAGCTTCCGGACAGGACCCAACTATGGCTACACCTTC; cdr3_aa: CASSFRTGPNYGYTF; clone_size: NA; d_call: TRBD1; j_call: TRBJ1-2; v_call: TRBV5-6
cdr3_nt: TGCGCCAGCAGCCAAGGACAGGGAACGAACACCGGGGAGCTGTTTTTT; cdr3_aa: CASSQGQGTNTGELFF; clone_size: NA; d_call: TRBD1; j_call: TRBJ2-2; v_call: TRBV4-1
cdr3_nt: TGTGCCAGCGGCCAGGGCTATGGCTACACCTTC; cdr3_aa: CASGQGYGYTF; clone_size: NA; d_call: NA; j_call: TRBJ1-2; v_call: TRBV9
cdr3_nt: TGTGCCAGCAGCCAGGGCCGCATCTATGGCTACACCTTC; cdr3_aa: CASSQGRIYGYTF; clone_size: NA; d_call: NA; j_call: TRBJ1-2; v_call: TRBV3-1
cdr3_nt: TGCGCCAGCAGCTTGGCCCGACCCAACTATGGCTACACCTTC; cdr3_aa: CASSLARPNYGYTF; clone_size: NA; d_call: NA; j_call: TRBJ1-2; v_call: TRBV5-1
cdr3_nt: TGTGCCAGCAGCTTAGGGGCCGGGACGTCCTATGGCTACACCTTC; cdr3_aa: CASSLGAGTSYGYTF; clone_size: once; d_call: NA; j_call: TRBJ1-2; v_call: TRBV7-9
cdr3_nt: TGTGCCAGCAGCTTGGGGGGGCACTACGAGCAGTACTTC; cdr3_aa: CASSLGGHYEQYF; clone_size: NA; d_call: NA; j_call: TRBJ2-7; v_call: TRBV11-2